The present entry profiles one T cell receptor beta chain with its context. The CDR3 spans 17 residues. The V segment lost 3 bases and the J segment 0 bases; nucleotides outside the gene matches: 1. Germline assignment: CDR1 SGHTA and CDR2 FQGTGA. This entry is derived from a study of Ad26.COV2.S vaccination and SARS-CoV-2 variants. Sample treatment: approximately 18 received Ad26.COV2.S at low or high dose, single or two shots; roughly 5 received placebo; per-sample allocation not given. Collection of samples fell on day 63 after the first vaccine or placebo injection. Adults aged 18-55 years in Boston included the donor. This table comes from immunoSEQ multiplex PCR, and its TCRdb copy is limited to in-frame clones, with some not included. The sample has roughly 410,000 clones; roughly 85% are singletons.

The starting material was peripheral blood, obtained in a trial of Ad26.COV2.S vaccine versus placebo. This sequence originates from a person aged 18-65 years who received the Ad26.COV2.S COVID-19 vaccine or a placebo. The V call is TRBV7-3, the J call TRBJ2-6; 11 bases line up with TRBD1. CDR3 in amino acids: CASSLGTGGSGANVLTF. The CDR3 DNA follows: TGTGCCAGCAGCTTGGGGACAGGGGGCTCTGGGGCCAACGTCCTGACTTTC. Full variable domain (outside the CDR3, taken from reference TRBV7-3 and TRBJ2-6): GAGVSQTPSNKVTEKGKYVELRCDPISGHTALYWYRQSLGQGPEFLIYFQGTGAADDSGLPNDRFFAVRPEGSVSTLKIQRTERGDSAVYLCASSLGTGGSGANVLTFGAGSRLTVL.